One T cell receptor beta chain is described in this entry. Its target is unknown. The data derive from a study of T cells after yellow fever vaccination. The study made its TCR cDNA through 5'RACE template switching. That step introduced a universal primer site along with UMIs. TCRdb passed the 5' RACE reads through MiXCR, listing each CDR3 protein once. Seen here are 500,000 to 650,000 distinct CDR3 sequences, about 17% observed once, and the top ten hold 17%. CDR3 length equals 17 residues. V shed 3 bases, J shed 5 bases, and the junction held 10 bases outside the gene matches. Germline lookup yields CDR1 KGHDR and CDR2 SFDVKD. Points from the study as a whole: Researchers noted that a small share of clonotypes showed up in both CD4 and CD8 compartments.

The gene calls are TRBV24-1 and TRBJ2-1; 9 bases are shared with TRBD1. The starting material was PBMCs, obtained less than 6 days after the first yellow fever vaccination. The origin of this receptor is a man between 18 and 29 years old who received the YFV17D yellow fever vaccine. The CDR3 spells CATSDPIGTGFDNEQFF. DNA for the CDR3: TGTGCCACCAGTGATCCCATAGGGACAGGGTTTGACAATGAGCAGTTCTTC.